One sample yielded the 15 T cell receptor beta chains listed below, sequenced in a study of shared clonotypes between healthy human individuals. Sequencing used immunoSEQ multiplex PCR; TCRdb keeps in-frame clones, though not all of them. The sample holds approximately 720,000 clones; 72% are singletons and the top ten take 1.8%. The sample consisted of memory CD4+ T cells sorted from blood. Specified subset: CD45RA-negative fraction. These receptors originate from a woman under 40 in good health.

On this clone: Compared with germline, one end of the junction differs, possibly owing to a read error. The chain couples TRBV5-1 to TRBJ2-1; D is possibly TRBD1 (6 bases). The CDR3 extends over 15 amino acids. Germline loops: CDR1 SGHRS, CDR2 YFSETQ. CDR3 in DNA: TGCGCCAGCAGCTTCGACAGGAGCTCCTACAATGAGCAGCTCTTC. It translates to CASSFDRSSYNEQLF.

CDR3 loop: CVRSFSVRGHQPQHF. CDR3 bases: TGTGTCAGAAGCTTCAGCGTCAGGGGTCATCAGCCCCAGCATTTT. The chain uses TRBV7-5 and TRBJ1-5; the listed D gene, TRBD1, was not tested against the DNA. TRBV7-5 is noted as a pseudogene. The CDR3 extends over 15 amino acids.

This clone was seen just once. The J gene is TRBJ2-5, the V gene TRBV11-2, with TRBD2 matching 8 bases. This CDR3 spans 12 amino acids. Trimming took 4 bases from V and 7 from J; bases not matched to a gene: 2. Germline V gene data show CDR1 as SGHAT and CDR2 as FQNNGV. The CDR3 loop is CASSYAGGTQYF. DNA for the CDR3: TGTGCCAGCAGCTACGCGGGGGGGACCCAGTACTTC.

For the CDR3, the DNA is TGTGCCAGCAGCTCGGTAGACTTCTACAATGAGCAGTTCTTC. This encodes CASSSVDFYNEQFF. The V gene is TRBV7-9, the J gene TRBJ2-1; unclear D gene. Germline CDR1 and CDR2: SEHNR and FQNEAQ (reference sequence). V was shortened by 4 bases and J by 3 bases, with 10 bases between the two germline ends. This CDR3 comprises 14 residues.

The J gene is TRBJ1-3, the V gene TRBV7-8, with a possible D match to TRBD1 (5 bases). The CDR3 consists of 18 residues. Germline V gene data show CDR1 as SGHVS and CDR2 as FQNEAQ. V was pared by 2 bases and J by 0 bases, with 17 bases between. In DNA form, the CDR3 reads TGTGCCAGCAGCTTATTGGCAGCCGGGACGTTCTCTGGAAACACCATATATTTT. Translating it yields CASSLLAAGTFSGNTIYF.

This clone occurred many times. V usage is TRBV11-1 and J usage is TRBJ2-1; 10 positions agree with TRBD2. The V gene end was trimmed by 1 base and the J gene end by 5 bases; junction bases not matched to a gene: 8. Germline CDR1 reads SGHAT; CDR2 reads FQDESV (reference sequence). This CDR3 region has 17 residues. The CDR3 is CASSLVSGLAGDNEQFF. CDR3 coding DNA: TGTGCCAGCAGCTTAGTATCCGGGCTAGCGGGGGACAATGAGCAGTTCTTC.

This chain links TRBV6-1 with TRBJ2-7, with a weak D call TRBD1 (5 bases). CDR3 length: 14 amino acids. The V end lost 1 base, the J end lost 3 bases, and 10 bases lay between the germline ends. Germline loops: CDR1 MNHNS, CDR2 SASEGT. This chain's CDR3 is CASSEVRAYYEQYF. The DNA for the CDR3 is TGTGCCAGCAGTGAAGTCAGGGCCTACTACGAGCAGTACTTC.

The rearrangement uses TRBV7-9 and TRBJ1-2; D gene unclear. The CDR3 extends over 13 amino acids. Germline V gene sequence: CDR1 SEHNR, CDR2 FQNEAQ (reference sequence). V lost 2 bases to trimming and J lost 2 bases, with 6 bases between them. The CDR3 DNA follows: TGTGCCAGCAGCTTATCGAACAACTATGGCTACACCTTC. This sequence encodes CASSLSNNYGYTF.

This sequence joins TRBV7-9 and TRBJ1-4; D remains unclear. The V end lost 2 bases, the J end lost 0 bases, and 10 bases lay between the germline ends. The CDR3 is made up of 16 amino acids. Germline V gene lookup returns CDR1 SEHNR and CDR2 FQNEAQ (reference sequence). CDR3 coding DNA: TGTGCCAGCAGCTTACCCGAGGACTCAACTAATGAAAAACTGTTTTTT. As protein: CASSLPEDSTNEKLFF.

The V call is TRBV5-1, the J call TRBJ2-3; D is ambiguous. This CDR3 is built from 12 residues. The V gene's germline CDR1 is SGHRS and CDR2 YFSETQ. With 2 bases removed from V and 5 bases from J, the gap between germline ends came to 6 bases. The CDR3 DNA sequence: TGCGCCAGCAGCTTCATTGGAGATACGCAGTATTTT. Encoded protein: CASSFIGDTQYF.

This clone appeared a few times. This sequence joins TRBV2 and TRBJ1-2, with a tentative D call TRBD1 (5 bases). The germline CDR1 and CDR2 sequences are SNHLY and FYNNEI. Between the trimmed V and J ends, which lost 1 base and 2 bases, there was a span of 11 bases. The CDR3 runs 15 residues. In DNA form, the CDR3 reads TGTGCCAGCAGTGAAGGGGTCAGGGAGAACTATGGCTACACCTTC. Amino acid sequence: CASSEGVRENYGYTF.

V is TRBV4-1 and J is TRBJ1-4; D may be TRBD1 (5 bases). V lost 2 bases and J lost 6, with 16 bases in between. CDR1 and CDR2 (germline): MGHRA, YSYEKL. The CDR3 has 16 residues. For the CDR3, the DNA is TGCGCCAGCAGCCAAAAGGGTGGGACGGGAGATGAAAAACTGTTTTTT. Translating it yields CASSQKGGTGDEKLFF.

The chain uses TRBV2 and TRBJ2-7; D not resolved. Germline V CDR1 and CDR2: SNHLY, FYNNEI. The V gene lost 3 bases and the J gene lost 7 bases, with 10 bases spanning the gap. CDR3 length: 12 amino acids. CDR3 protein: CASSDSGYEQYF. Here the CDR3 DNA reads TGTGCCAGCAGTGATTCCGGATATGAGCAGTACTTC. Filled out from reference TRBV2 and TRBJ2-7, the complete variable domain reads EPEVTQTPSHQVTQMGQEVILRCVPISNHLYFYWYRQILGQKVEFLVSFYNNEISEKSEIFDDQFSVERPDGSNFTLKIRSTKLEDSAMYFCASSDSGYEQYFGPGTRLTVT.

The chain combines TRBV1 with TRBJ2-2; the table's D call, TRBD1, was not checked against the DNA. TRBV1 is reported as a pseudogene. The CDR3 covers 14 residues. The CDR3 coding sequence is TGCACCAGCAGTCCGGGACACCATACCGGGGAGCTGTTTTTT. Its protein is CTSSPGHHTGELFF.

The genes are TRBV29-1 and TRBJ2-3; TRBD2 agrees at 8 bases. The CDR3 spans 15 residues. The V gene end was trimmed by 1 base and the J gene end by 6 bases; junction bases not matched to a gene: 9. Germline assignment: CDR1 SQVTM and CDR2 ANQGSEA. The DNA for the CDR3 is TGCAGCGTTGAAGCGACCGGGAGGGCCAGGGATACGCAGTATTTT. Translating it yields CSVEATGRARDTQYF.